The present TCR beta chain was sequenced within a study of regulatory T cells in long-lasting Graves disease (dated by TCRdb to the early 2020s). Turning to the overall study: In the newly diagnosed Graves' disease group, patients had been taking antithyroid drugs for less than 3 months. Peripheral blood TCR sequencing and RNA sequencing compared persistent Graves' disease patients with newly diagnosed Graves' disease patients. The study took place in China and was registered as a clinical trial. A total of about 33 samples were covered by TCR sequencing, comprising some 13 persistent and around 20 newly diagnosed Graves' disease patients. The investigation overall reported the following: Lower TCR Shannon entropy and fewer highly expanded clones were observed in persistent Graves' disease patients than in newly diagnosed patients, which suggested clonal expansion. Sequencing and analysis were limited to the TCR beta chain. Persistent disease showed preferential use of TRBV28, TRBJ1-2 and TRBJ2-5, whereas newly diagnosed disease favored TRBV20-1 and TRBJ2-1. A larger number of public clonotypes was shared among persistent patients (approximately 2,500) than among newly diagnosed patients (roughly 980). Only peripheral blood was studied, because thyroid tissue, the primary lesion, was inaccessible. As a limitation, the authors acknowledged that the small sample size may reduce accuracy.

The library relied on multiplex PCR. TCRdb lists the instrument as Illumina HiSeq 4000. CDR3 regions were amplified by Arm-PCR with iRepertoire HTBI primers to construct TCR beta libraries. Before sequencing, the PCR products underwent gel purification. As for the original processing: Across samples, approximately 68 TRBV and around 15 TRBJ segments were identified and used for gene usage analysis of CDR3 amino acid clonotypes. COPE and FqMerger were used to merge filtered high-quality paired reads into contigs. Contigs were aligned with BLAST to IMGT TRBV, TRBD and TRBJ reference genes, and CDR3 was defined per IMGT. Any clonotype with a frequency above 0.1% was classified as a highly expanded clone. Repertoire diversity was measured by Shannon entropy, and V-J evenness by the Gini coefficient. A clonotype found in more than one individual was treated as public. In TCRdb, the public reads were trimmed at Q25 with fastp and aligned with MiXCR, with productive beta chains retained. CDR3 protein duplicates are merged, each entry listing the most common genes and DNA. None of the V and J calls come from the authors' own analysis; TCRdb made them. This sample lists roughly 410,000 distinct CDR3 sequences; approximately 16% were detected once. The top ten hold about 8.2% of the sample.

The time point label corresponds to: newly diagnosed GD, antithyroid drugs for less than 3 months. RNA was extracted from PBMCs in TRIzol for both TCR sequencing and RNA sequencing. The diagnosis of Graves' disease was made according to American Thyroid Association guidelines. The patients came from an endocrinology department in Xi'an, China. From each patient, approximately 9 milliliters of peripheral blood was collected into an EDTA anticoagulant tube. Ficoll Paque Plus density gradient separation was used to isolate PBMCs, and no additional T cell sorting was done. An Agilent 2100 Bioanalyzer and agarose gel were used to check RNA quality, and a NanoDrop 2000 was used to measure RNA concentration. V and J are trimmed by 4 bases and 5 bases, and the gene matches miss 15 bases of the junction. The germline V gene specifies SNHLY as CDR1 and FYNNEI as CDR2. CDR3 length: 18 amino acids, cysteine to phenylalanine. Just the 54-base CDR3 DNA is kept, in frame starting at base 1.

This clonotype has at least ten counts. The specificity of this receptor is unknown. No base quality values were provided; no much bigger clone lies one nucleotide off. These same data were also listed under a study on T cells in Graves' hyperthyroidism and ophthalmopathy. The second paper states: Graves' hyperthyroidism was defined as stable when no progression to ophthalmopathy occurred over 18 months of follow-up. Hyperthyroidism patients were newly diagnosed, had a disease duration of under 2 months, and were aged 18 to 65 years. The study excluded patients with uncontrolled infections, other autoimmune diseases, pregnancy or lactation. Clinical symptoms, serum thyroxine and TRAb, thyroid ultrasound, and orbital computed tomography formed the basis for the diagnoses. A first-round RT-PCR of the TCR CDR3 used the HTBI primer set with the Qiagen OneStep RT-PCR kit. Most expanded thyroid clonotypes (frequency above 0.001) were also detected in blood, suggesting blood repertoires may reflect thyroid immune responses. A model built on a 13 V-J signature distinguished ophthalmopathy from stable hyperthyroidism, reaching roughly 88% sensitivity and under 84% specificity in cross-validation and 80%/75% in testing. In validation, progression to ophthalmopathy was predicted by the model with 70.59% sensitivity and 72.22% specificity, a median of approximately 6.5 months before onset. TCR V-J signatures able to tell the groups apart were searched for in a discovery cohort of around 95 patients, of whom more than 40 had Graves' ophthalmopathy and about 60 had stable Graves' hyperthyroidism. Prospective prediction of ophthalmopathy was tested in an independent validation cohort consisting of 18 hyperthyroidism patients and 15 or so patients who later progressed to ophthalmopathy. The 95 to 100 discovery patients were randomly divided into training and test sets at a 7:3 ratio. The study also compared thyroid tissue and blood T-cell repertoires from about six Graves' hyperthyroidism patients. After blood sampling, hyperthyroidism patients were treated with methimazole at a starting dose of 30 mg daily, and ophthalmopathy patients were treated with high-dose intravenous methylprednisolone. Libraries were constructed in a second round of multiplex PCR, after which size selection and purification were carried out. The libraries were sequenced on an Illumina HiSeq2000 using paired-end 100 bp reads. SOAPnuke was used to process the raw data, throwing out any read that contained adapters or uncalled bases, had a mean Phred below 15, or lacked an exact constant-primer or identifier match. COPE v1.2.5 was used to merge high-quality paired reads, and clonotypes were defined as unique nucleotide sequences. MiTCR v1.1 was used to align clonotypes to the IMGT TRBV, TRBD and TRBJ reference segments. The analysis was restricted to V-J combinations with a frequency above 0.0001, which together covered 99.2% of the repertoires. A TCS score was defined as the ratio between F50 (clonal expansion) and ExV (chaos), using BLOSUM62-based TCRdist between CDR3 peptides within each V-J. Welch's t-statistics and random forest reduced roughly 530 V-J features to 13, which were used in a naive Bayes classifier (R e1071). No statistical method was used to set the sample size in advance, and investigators knew the group allocation. The paper reports TCR Vbeta CDR3 sequencing of over 120 peripheral blood samples: under 45 ophthalmopathy, some 80 hyperthyroidism and approximately 17 progressor patients.

The chain uses TRBV2 and TRBJ1-5; 9 central nucleotides agree with TRBD1. Sequencing used peripheral blood mononuclear cells (PBMCs), obtained at new diagnosis, from a patient treated with antithyroid drugs. This sequence was found in a woman aged 40 to 50 with Graves disease. Donor details come from another sample of the same person, matched by shared clones. The CDR3 amino acid sequence is: CASSGQIQGAVEDQPQHF. The DNA reads as follows: TGTGCCAGCAGTGGACAAATACAGGGGGCGGTTGAGGATCAGCCCCAGCATTTT.